These T cell receptor beta chains were read from a single sample in a study of beta chain features in type 1 diabetes. Some clones are missing from TCRdb's copy, which holds only in-frame ones; the method was immunoSEQ multiplex PCR. Here the sample spans 600,000 or so clones, around 12% being singletons. The sequencing sample was made of naive CD4+ T cells from blood. All receptors come from a man in his thirties or forties with type 1 diabetes. The CDR3 runs from the conserved cysteine through the conserved F or W. Fields, in order: D gene, clone size, J gene, V gene, CDR3 DNA, CDR3 protein. D genes are given only for firm matches. A clone size is listed for some rows: how often the clone was seen (once, few, many), or a class if it is expanded.

>NA|few|TRBJ2-3|TRBV18
TGTGCCAGCTCCACCTGGAAGGAGATAGGGCCAGATACGCAGTATTTT
CASSTWKEIGPDTQYF
>NA|NA|TRBJ2-5|TRBV9
TGTGCCAGCAGCGTAGGACCCAGAGGAGGCTGGCAAGAGACCCAGTACTTC
CASSVGPRGGWQETQYF
>NA|few|TRBJ1-1|TRBV19
TGTGCCAGTAGTGGGTCCGCTGAAGCTTTCTTT
CASSGSAEAFF
>NA|NA|TRBJ2-2|TRBV19
TGTGCCAGTAGCTCCGGGTCGTACACCGGGGAGCTGTTTTTT
CASSSGSYTGELFF
>TRBD1|NA|TRBJ1-6|TRBV14
TGTGCCAGCAGCCGCCTCGGACAGGGAGGGTCACCCCTCCACTTT
CASSRLGQGGSPLHF
>NA|few|TRBJ1-2|TRBV28
TGTGCCAGCAGTTTGGGGAGCTATGGCTACACCTTC
CASSLGSYGYTF
>TRBD1|few|TRBJ2-1|TRBV19
TGTGCCAGTAGTGAATATGGACAGGGGAGTCACAATGAGCAGTTCTTC
CASSEYGQGSHNEQFF
>NA|few|TRBJ1-5|TRBV10-3
TGTGCCATCTCTGTGGGAACCAATCAGCCCCAGCATTTT
CAISVGTNQPQHF
>TRBD1|NA|TRBJ1-1|TRBV4-2
TGTGCCAGCAGCCAAGGAGACAGGGGGCATAGGAACACTGAAGCTTTCTTT
CASSQGDRGHRNTEAFF
>TRBD2|NA|TRBJ2-7|TRBV30
TGTGCCTGGAGTGTACGTTATCGGGGGGGTAGGTCCTACGAGCAGTACTTC
CAWSVRYRGGRSYEQYF
>NA|NA|TRBJ2-1|TRBV21-1
TGTGCCAGCAGCACCCCTTCCGGAAGAGAATCGTACAATGAGCAGTTCTTC
CASSTPSGRESYNEQFF
>NA|NA|TRBJ2-5|TRBV5-1
TGCGCCAGCAGCTTGATCGAACAGGGTATGCAGACCCAGTACTTC
CASSLIEQGMQTQYF
>NA|NA|TRBJ1-2|TRBV6-6
TGTGCCAGCAGTTACTCCGGGGTTTATGGCTACACCTTC
CASSYSGVYGYTF
>NA|NA|TRBJ1-1|TRBV6-5
TGTGCCAGCCTGAACTCGTGGGGGACTGAAGCTTTCTTT
CASLNSWGTEAFF
>NA|few|TRBJ2-7|TRBV5-4
TGTGCCAGCAGCTTGTGGGGTAACGAGCAGTACTTC
CASSLWGNEQYF